This entry is about one T cell receptor beta chain. This specimen belongs to a study of cytomegalovirus exposure and HLA in healthy donors. The CDR3 consists of 14 residues. Germline V lookup: CDR1 SGDLS, CDR2 YYNGEE. V was shortened by 2 bases and J by 0 bases, with 7 bases between the two germline ends. The study ran its PCR with 60 Vbeta and 13 Jbeta primers. Sequenced by immunoSEQ multiplex PCR; TCRdb stores in-frame clones only, minus some. The table shows under 55,000 clones, with about three quarters occurring only once. The sequenced sample was PBMCs. The TCR sequence derives from a woman aged 25 to 39 in good health and CMV-seronegative. This sequence joins TRBV9 and TRBJ2-3, with D hard to call. CDR3 DNA sequence: TGTGCCAGCAGCGTGGGCAGGAGCACAGATACGCAGTATTTT. Translated: CASSVGRSTDTQYF.